The sequence of this T cell receptor beta chain was determined in a study of blood T cell repertoires in COVID-19. Membership in each cohort depended on participant-reported clinical history. Before being deemed recovered, Cohort 3 donors had two negative PCRs, clearance, or symptom resolution. Trimming took 5 bases from V and 9 from J; bases not matched to a gene: 9. Per the germline V gene, CDR1 is MNHEY and CDR2 is SVGAGI. The CDR3 has 14 residues. In the authors' workflow: By means of reference gene primer amplification, nucleated cell counts were estimated. Profiled with immunoSEQ multiplex PCR; TCRdb holds only in-frame clones, not every one. V, J and clone size were drawn from that table, and D and trimming were deduced from the DNA. Of approximately 230,000 clones listed, around 89% are singletons.

The clonotype was recovered from a woman between 25 and 40 years old who had recovered from COVID-19. The sequencing sample was made of PBMCs or T cells enriched from blood (not recorded which). J is TRBJ2-1 and V is TRBV6-5; TRBD1 agrees at 8 bases. This chain's CDR3 is CASSPDRVWSEQFF. The CDR3 DNA reads TGTGCCAGCAGTCCGGACAGGGTTTGGAGTGAGCAGTTCTTC.